This passage covers 5 T cell receptor beta chains from one sample sequenced in a study of glioma-infiltrating T cells. Amplification of TCR alpha and beta CDR3 regions from RNA used iRepertoire nested multiplex PCR. TCRdb passed the multiplex PCR reads through MiXCR, listing each CDR3 protein once. Of about 180,000 distinct CDR3 sequences detected, around 40% appear once; the ten largest clones hold around 4.9%. Sequencing was carried out using glioma tissue, nonneoplastic brain tissue, or PBMCs (not recorded which). The receptor set was obtained from a human donor with low-grade glioma or glioblastoma, undergoing nonglioma brain surgery, or in good health (not recorded which).

With respect to this clonotype: A single base separates this from a much larger clone, so it may be a read error. The rearrangement uses TRBV7-2 and TRBJ1-6, with D perhaps matching TRBD1 (6 bases). Germline values: CDR1 SGHTA, CDR2 FQGNSA. The CDR3 covers 17 residues. The CDR3 DNA reads as TGTGCCAGCAGCTGGACCGGGACACCAAACTATAATTCACCCATCCACTTT. Its translation is CASSWTGTPNYNSPIHF.

This clonotype was observed many times. The chain carries TRBV28 and TRBJ1-5; 9 bases map to TRBD1. Germline CDR1 reads MDHEN; CDR2 reads SYDVKM. CDR3 size: 14 residues. The ends lost 4 bases at V and 5 bases at J; junction bases unmatched: 3. CDR3 nucleotide sequence: TGTGCCAGCAGTTGGACAGGGGATCATCAGCCCCAGCATTTT. This translates into CASSWTGDHQPQHF.

The chain combines TRBV4-1 with TRBJ1-1; D remains ambiguous. Germline CDR1 MGHRA, CDR2 YSYEKL. The ends were cut back, 4 bases at V and 7 bases at J, with 16 bases in the middle. The CDR3 length is 14 residues. CDR3 in DNA: TGCGCCAGCAGCCTGACTGGGGTGATCAATGAAGCTTTCTTT. It specifies CASSLTGVINEAFF.

As for this clonotype: A much larger clone lies a single base off, so this may be a read error. The J gene is TRBJ1-1, the V gene TRBV6-2 or TRBV6-3; D possibly corresponds to TRBD1 (6 bases). Germline V gene sequence: CDR1 MNHEY, CDR2 SVGEGT. The CDR3 loop spans 15 amino acids. Here the CDR3 reads CAISDRQESNTEDFF. As DNA, the CDR3 is TGTGCCATCAGTGACCGACAGGAGTCGAACACTGAAGATTTCTTT.

This clonotype was seen once. This may come from a read error, since a much larger clone is one base off. CDR3 DNA: TGTGCCAGCAGCCAAGTCAGCGGGAGAAATGAGCAGTCCTTC. Translating it yields CASSQVSGRNEQSF. The rearrangement links TRBV3-1 to TRBJ2-1; 8 positions agree with TRBD2. The CDR3 is 14 amino acids. Germline assignment: CDR1 LGHDT and CDR2 YNNKEL (reference sequence).